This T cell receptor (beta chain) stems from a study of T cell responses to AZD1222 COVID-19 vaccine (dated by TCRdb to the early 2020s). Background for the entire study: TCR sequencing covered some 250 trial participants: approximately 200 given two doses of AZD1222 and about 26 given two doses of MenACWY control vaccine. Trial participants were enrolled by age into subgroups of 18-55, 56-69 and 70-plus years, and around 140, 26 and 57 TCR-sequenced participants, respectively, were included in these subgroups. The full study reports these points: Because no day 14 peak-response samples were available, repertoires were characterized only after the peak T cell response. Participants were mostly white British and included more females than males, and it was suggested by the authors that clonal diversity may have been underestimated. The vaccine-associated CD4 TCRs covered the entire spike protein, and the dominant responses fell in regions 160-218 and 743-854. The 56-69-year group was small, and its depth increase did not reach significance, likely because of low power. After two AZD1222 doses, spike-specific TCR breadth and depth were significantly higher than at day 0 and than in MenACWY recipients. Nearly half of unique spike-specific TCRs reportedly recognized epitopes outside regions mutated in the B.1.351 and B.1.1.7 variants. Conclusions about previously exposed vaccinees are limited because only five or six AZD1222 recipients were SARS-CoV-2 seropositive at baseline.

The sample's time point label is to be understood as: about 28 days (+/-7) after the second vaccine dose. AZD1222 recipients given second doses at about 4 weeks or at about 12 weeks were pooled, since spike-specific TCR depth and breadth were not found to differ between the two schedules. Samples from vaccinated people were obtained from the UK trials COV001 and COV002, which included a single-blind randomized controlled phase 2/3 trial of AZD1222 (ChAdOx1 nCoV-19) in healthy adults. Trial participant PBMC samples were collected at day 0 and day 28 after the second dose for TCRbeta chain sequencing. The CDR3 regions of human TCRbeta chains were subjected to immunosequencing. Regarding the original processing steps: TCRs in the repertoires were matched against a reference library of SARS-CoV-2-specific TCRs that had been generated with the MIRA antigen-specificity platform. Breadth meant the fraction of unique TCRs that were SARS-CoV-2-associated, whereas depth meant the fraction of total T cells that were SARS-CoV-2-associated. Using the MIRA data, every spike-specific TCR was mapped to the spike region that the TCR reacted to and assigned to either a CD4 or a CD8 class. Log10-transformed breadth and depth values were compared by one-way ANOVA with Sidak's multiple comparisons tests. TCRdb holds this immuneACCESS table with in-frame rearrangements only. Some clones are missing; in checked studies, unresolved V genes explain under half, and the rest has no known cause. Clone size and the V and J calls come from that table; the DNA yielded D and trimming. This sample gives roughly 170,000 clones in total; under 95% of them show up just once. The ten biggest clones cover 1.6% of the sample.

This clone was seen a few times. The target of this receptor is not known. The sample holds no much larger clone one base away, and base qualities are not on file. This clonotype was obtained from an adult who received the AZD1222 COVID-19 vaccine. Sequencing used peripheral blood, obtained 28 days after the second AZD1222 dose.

CDR3 sequence: CASSSVENEKLFF. The nucleotide sequence is TGTGCCAGCAGCAGCGTCGAGAATGAAAAACTGTTTTTT. The chain employs TRBV6-5 and TRBJ1-4, with no reliable assignment of the D segment. The CDR3 measures 13 amino acids from cysteine to phenylalanine. Only the CDR3 DNA is retained, 39 bases long and in frame from the first base. The germline V gene specifies MNHEY as CDR1 and SVGAGI as CDR2. Deletion took 6 bases off V and 5 bases off J, with a span of 10 bases between the germline ends.